This TCR beta chain was recorded in a study of T-cell reconstitution after alpha-beta-depleted transplantation in children. The length of the CDR3 is 15 residues. The V gene's germline CDR1 is ENHRY and CDR2 SYGVKD. With V trimmed by 6 bases and J by 2 bases, 6 bases remained unmatched. It was with unique molecular identifiers that the TCRbeta library was prepared. TCRdb reprocessed the PCR reads with MiXCR, giving one entry per CDR3 protein. The sample lists fewer than 120,000 distinct CDR3 sequences, 10% seen once, with 8% in the top ten. Many counts were recorded for this clonotype. Sequences were derived from PBMCs from the stem cell graft donor, sampled from the stem cell graft. This clonotype originated in a human donor who donated a stem cell graft to a child with acute lymphoblastic leukemia. The chain is built from TRBV10-3 and TRBJ2-4; 8 bases are a match to TRBD1. The DNA of the CDR3 is TGTGCCATCAGCGAAGGACAGGGCCCCAAAAACATTCAGTACTTC. Its translation: CAISEGQGPKNIQYF.